This TCR beta chain was sequenced in a study of cytomegalovirus exposure and HLA in healthy donors. Sequencing used immunoSEQ multiplex PCR; TCRdb keeps in-frame clones, though not all of them. Seen here are about 56,000 clones, 93% observed once, and the top ten hold 1.5% to 2%. The CDR3 loop spans 13 amino acids. Germline values: CDR1 SQVTM, CDR2 ANQGSEA. V dropped 4 bases and J dropped 6; count of bases not matched to a gene: 5. The receptor was derived from a woman under 30 in good health and CMV-seropositive. The genes are TRBV29-1 and TRBJ1-4; 7 bases agree with TRBD1. Material: PBMCs. CDR3 sequence reads: CSVATGEDEKLFF. Here the CDR3 DNA reads TGCAGCGTTGCCACAGGGGAGGATGAAAAACTGTTTTTT.